The 8 T cell receptor beta chains below come from one sample, sequenced in a study of T cell changes during pregnancy in multiple sclerosis. Here immunoSEQ multiplex PCR was the method, and the copy in TCRdb shows in-frame clones only, minus some. This table holds under 100,000 clones, about 95% found once. Sample: peripheral blood, taken in the second trimester of pregnancy. All receptors come from a female donor with multiple sclerosis, enrolled in a pregnancy study.

This sequence joins TRBV10-1 and TRBJ2-3; the match to TRBD2 covers 12 bases. The CDR3 is made up of 19 amino acids. CDR1 is WNHNN, CDR2 SYGVQD, per germline (reference sequence). The J segment lost 3 bases and the V segment lost 6 bases, leaving 16 bases of the junction unmatched. CDR3 sequence reads: CASSGGRLAGVSMTDTQYF. The DNA for the CDR3 is TGCGCCAGCAGCGGAGGACGACTAGCGGGAGTGAGCATGACAGATACGCAGTATTTT.

This chain joins TRBV19 and TRBJ2-1; TRBD2 matches at 8 bases. The germline V gene has CDR1 LNHDA and CDR2 SQIVND (reference sequence). This CDR3 region has 14 residues. V gave up 5 bases and J gave up 5 bases; unmatched junction bases: 5. CDR3 protein: CASSSSGWDNEQFF. The CDR3 bases are TGTGCCAGTAGTTCTAGCGGGTGGGACAATGAGCAGTTCTTC. Full variable domain (outside the CDR3, taken from reference TRBV19 and TRBJ2-1): DGGITQSPKYLFRKEGQNVTLSCEQNLNHDAMYWYRQDPGQGLRLIYYSQIVNDFQKGDIAEGYSVSREKKESFPLTVTSAQKNPTAFYLCASSSSGWDNEQFFGPGTRLTVL.

V is TRBV4-1 and J is TRBJ1-2; D may be TRBD1 (6 bases). This CDR3 spans 14 amino acids. Trimming took off 5 bases at V and 6 bases at J, with 16 bases between the two ends. Germline loops: CDR1 MGHRA, CDR2 YSYEKL. CDR3 DNA sequence: TGCGCCAGCAGCGTCGCTACAGGGTTTGATGGCTACACCTTC. Its translation is CASSVATGFDGYTF.

This clone was seen a single time. The chain joins TRBV9 to TRBJ2-7; 10 bases line up with TRBD1. Germline V gene sequence: CDR1 SGDLS, CDR2 YYNGEE. With 4 bases clipped from V and 4 bases from J, the junction kept 8 bases outside the gene matches. The CDR3 sequence is 15 residues long. Here the CDR3 reads CASSSGGQGVYEQYF. CDR3 in DNA: TGTGCCAGCAGCTCCGGAGGACAGGGGGTGTACGAGCAGTACTTC.

V gene TRBV7-3 combines with J gene TRBJ2-3; D unclear. V dropped 4 bases and J dropped 0 bases, with 8 bases sitting between them. The CDR3 runs to 14 residues. Germline loops: CDR1 SGHTA, CDR2 FQGTGA. CDR3 DNA: TGTGCCAGCAGCTCCCCCGGGAGCACAGATACGCAGTATTTT. This encodes CASSSPGSTDTQYF.

The chain joins TRBV2 to TRBJ2-7; 8 bases match TRBD2. Unmatched junction bases numbered 5, after V lost 3 bases and J lost 1 base. The germline V gene encodes CDR1 SNHLY and CDR2 FYNNEI. CDR3 length: 15 residues. The CDR3 region is CASSDPSGGSYEQYF. The DNA of the CDR3 is TGTGCCAGCAGTGATCCCAGCGGGGGTTCCTACGAGCAGTACTTC.

The rearrangement joins TRBV29-1 to TRBJ2-3, with D perhaps TRBD1 (6 bases). V lost 6 bases, J lost 2 bases, and 21 bases lay in between. This CDR3 region has 16 residues. In germline, CDR1 is SQVTM, CDR2 ANQGSEA. The CDR3 here is CSVAGQPRLYTDTQYF. The CDR3 nucleotides are TGCAGCGTCGCAGGACAGCCCAGACTTTACACAGATACGCAGTATTTT.

CDR3 loop: CASSPLGTGSNTEAFF. The CDR3 DNA reads as TGTGCCAGCTCACCGCTCGGGACAGGGAGCAACACTGAAGCTTTCTTT. The chain recombines TRBV18 with TRBJ1-1; TRBD1 matches 9 bases. This CDR3 has 16 amino acids. Trimming cost V 3 bases and J 2 bases; bases outside gene matches: 7. Germline V gives CDR1 KGHSH, CDR2 LQKENI.